Listed below are T cell receptor beta chains from one sample, sequenced in a study of CD8 T cells in Susac syndrome. A single record per CDR3 protein comes from TCRdb applying MiXCR to the immunoSEQ multiplex PCR reads. The data contain some 200,000 distinct CDR3 sequences, 95% of them singletons. The sequencing sample was made of CD8+ T cells from PBMCs. The source of these receptors is a human donor with Susac syndrome. CDR3s include the opening cysteine and the closing phenylalanine or tryptophan. Each record gives: CDR3 protein, CDR3 DNA, J gene, V gene, clone size, D gene. The D gene is left open where the match is weak. Clone size is shown for a subset of rows, as once, few, many or a class of expanded clone.

CDR3 protein: CASSQLAGGVETQYF
CDR3 DNA: TGCGCCAGCAGCCAGCTAGCGGGAGGGGTGGAGACCCAGTACTTC
J gene: TRBJ2-5
V gene: TRBV4-1
clone size: -
D gene: TRBD2

CDR3 protein: CASRDDRAGVAFF
CDR3 DNA: TGTGCCAGCAGGGATGACAGGGCGGGAGTAGCTTTCTTT
J gene: TRBJ1-1
V gene: TRBV5-4
clone size: -
D gene: TRBD1

CDR3 protein: CASSLGRGEQYF
CDR3 DNA: TGTGCCAGCAGCTTAGGCCGGGGCGAGCAGTACTTC
J gene: TRBJ2-7
V gene: TRBV13
clone size: -
D gene: -

CDR3 protein: CASSLGDQPQHF
CDR3 DNA: TGTGCCAGCAGCTTAGGGGATCAGCCCCAGCATTTT
J gene: TRBJ1-5
V gene: TRBV13
clone size: many
D gene: -

CDR3 protein: CASSFSAGVTETQYF
CDR3 DNA: TGTGCCAGCAGTTTCTCAGCGGGAGTGACGGAGACCCAGTACTTC
J gene: TRBJ2-5
V gene: TRBV28
clone size: -
D gene: TRBD2

CDR3 protein: CSVEEGSSNTGELFF
CDR3 DNA: TGCAGCGTTGAAGAAGGCAGTTCGAACACCGGGGAGCTGTTTTTT
J gene: TRBJ2-2
V gene: TRBV29-1
clone size: -
D gene: -

CDR3 protein: CAYLSGSYNEQFF
CDR3 DNA: TGTGCCTACCTTAGCGGGAGCTACAATGAGCAGTTCTTC
J gene: TRBJ2-1
V gene: TRBV30
clone size: -
D gene: TRBD2

CDR3 protein: CASSQAPQGVAYEQYF
CDR3 DNA: TGTGCCAGCAGCCAAGCCCCCCAGGGAGTCGCCTACGAGCAGTACTTC
J gene: TRBJ2-7
V gene: TRBV3-1
clone size: -
D gene: -

CDR3 protein: CATSRDVEELFF
CDR3 DNA: TGTGCCACCAGCAGAGACGTGGAGGAGCTGTTTTTT
J gene: TRBJ2-2
V gene: TRBV15
clone size: -
D gene: -

CDR3 protein: CASSVLNEQFF
CDR3 DNA: TGTGCCAGCAGCGTTTTGAATGAGCAGTTCTTC
J gene: TRBJ2-1
V gene: TRBV5-6
clone size: -
D gene: -

CDR3 protein: CTRVGLAGSETQYF
CDR3 DNA: TGCACCCGAGTAGGACTAGCGGGCTCAGAGACCCAGTACTTC
J gene: TRBJ2-5
V gene: TRBV20-1
clone size: -
D gene: TRBD2

CDR3 protein: CASSQEKQGFEQFF
CDR3 DNA: TGTGCCAGCAGCCAGGAAAAACAGGGGTTTGAGCAGTTCTTC
J gene: TRBJ2-1
V gene: TRBV4-2
clone size: -
D gene: TRBD1

CDR3 protein: CASSLTVTGSWDYGYTF
CDR3 DNA: TGCGCCAGCAGCTTGACGGTGACAGGATCTTGGGACTATGGCTACACCTTC
J gene: TRBJ1-2
V gene: TRBV5-1
clone size: -
D gene: -

CDR3 protein: CASSVSTGRLSGNTIYF
CDR3 DNA: TGTGCCAGCAGCGTAAGTACAGGTCGACTCTCTGGAAACACCATATATTTT
J gene: TRBJ1-3
V gene: TRBV9
clone size: -
D gene: -

CDR3 protein: CASSYILAGGSDEQFF
CDR3 DNA: TGTGCCAGCAGTTACATCCTAGCGGGAGGCAGCGATGAGCAGTTCTTC
J gene: TRBJ2-1
V gene: TRBV6-5
clone size: -
D gene: TRBD2

CDR3 protein: CASTETGVGTEAFF
CDR3 DNA: TGTGCCAGTACCGAGACAGGGGTCGGCACTGAAGCTTTCTTT
J gene: TRBJ1-1
V gene: TRBV19
clone size: -
D gene: TRBD1

CDR3 protein: CAISESDRGTEAFF
CDR3 DNA: TGTGCCATCAGTGAGTCAGACAGGGGAACTGAAGCTTTCTTT
J gene: TRBJ1-1
V gene: TRBV10-3
clone size: -
D gene: TRBD1

CDR3 protein: CASSLGMSGGSYEQYF
CDR3 DNA: TGTGCCAGCAGCCTGGGTATGAGTGGCGGGTCCTACGAGCAGTACTTC
J gene: TRBJ2-7
V gene: TRBV7-9
clone size: once
D gene: -

CDR3 protein: CSVDSAGAWYNEQFF
CDR3 DNA: TGCAGCGTTGATTCGGCGGGAGCATGGTACAATGAGCAGTTCTTC
J gene: TRBJ2-1
V gene: TRBV29-1
clone size: -
D gene: TRBD2

CDR3 protein: CSAPPRAGYGYTF
CDR3 DNA: TGCAGTGCCCCGCCGAGGGCGGGCTATGGCTACACCTTC
J gene: TRBJ1-2
V gene: TRBV20-1
clone size: -
D gene: -

CDR3 protein: CASSYLSPSYEQYF
CDR3 DNA: TGTGCCAGCAGTTACCTCTCACCGTCCTACGAGCAGTACTTC
J gene: TRBJ2-7
V gene: TRBV6-6
clone size: -
D gene: -

CDR3 protein: CSPVLWSGTGNTEAFF
CDR3 DNA: TGCAGCCCCGTTCTTTGGTCAGGAACCGGGAACACTGAAGCTTTCTTT
J gene: TRBJ1-1
V gene: TRBV29-1
clone size: -
D gene: -

CDR3 protein: CASSIGTGRVNEQFF
CDR3 DNA: TGTGCCAGTAGTATCGGGACAGGGAGGGTCAATGAGCAGTTCTTC
J gene: TRBJ2-1
V gene: TRBV19
clone size: -
D gene: TRBD1

CDR3 protein: CASSSQGAFNEQFF
CDR3 DNA: TGTGCCAGCAGCTCACAGGGGGCGTTTAATGAGCAGTTCTTC
J gene: TRBJ2-1
V gene: TRBV5-6
clone size: -
D gene: TRBD1

CDR3 protein: CASRIQGWNTEAFF
CDR3 DNA: TGTGCCAGCAGGATACAGGGGTGGAACACTGAAGCTTTCTTT
J gene: TRBJ1-1
V gene: TRBV6-5
clone size: -
D gene: TRBD1

CDR3 protein: CAWSHHLATEAFF
CDR3 DNA: TGTGCCTGGAGTCACCATCTGGCCACTGAAGCTTTCTTT
J gene: TRBJ1-1
V gene: TRBV30
clone size: -
D gene: -

CDR3 protein: CASKGPGNTIYF
CDR3 DNA: TGTGCCAGCAAGGGACCTGGAAACACCATATATTTT
J gene: TRBJ1-3
V gene: TRBV27
clone size: -
D gene: -

CDR3 protein: CASSLDFRGNTGELFF
CDR3 DNA: TGCGCCAGCAGCTTGGACTTCAGGGGTAACACCGGGGAGCTGTTTTTT
J gene: TRBJ2-2
V gene: TRBV5-1
clone size: -
D gene: -

CDR3 protein: CASSGGLAVWNEQFF
CDR3 DNA: TGTGCCAGCAGCGGCGGACTAGCAGTTTGGAATGAGCAGTTCTTC
J gene: TRBJ2-1
V gene: TRBV9
clone size: -
D gene: TRBD2

CDR3 protein: CASSVGVRGADTQYF
CDR3 DNA: TGTGCCAGCAGCGTAGGGGTTCGTGGAGCAGATACGCAGTATTTT
J gene: TRBJ2-3
V gene: TRBV9
clone size: -
D gene: -

CDR3 protein: CSVGGSVSTDTQYF
CDR3 DNA: TGCAGCGTTGGCGGTAGCGTTAGCACAGATACGCAGTATTTT
J gene: TRBJ2-3
V gene: TRBV29-1
clone size: -
D gene: -

CDR3 protein: CSAPGTGTYSNQPQHF
CDR3 DNA: TGCAGTGCCCCAGGGACAGGGACTTATAGCAATCAGCCCCAGCATTTT
J gene: TRBJ1-5
V gene: TRBV20-1
clone size: -
D gene: TRBD1

CDR3 protein: CASSQESPGGANEQFF
CDR3 DNA: TGCGCCAGCAGCCAAGAATCCCCCGGGGGGGCCAATGAGCAGTTCTTC
J gene: TRBJ2-1
V gene: TRBV4-1
clone size: -
D gene: TRBD2

CDR3 protein: CASSPTSGSSHEQFF
CDR3 DNA: TGTGCCAGCTCACCGACTAGCGGGAGTTCCCATGAGCAGTTCTTC
J gene: TRBJ2-1
V gene: TRBV18
clone size: -
D gene: TRBD2

CDR3 protein: CSARTSGGGETQYF
CDR3 DNA: TGCAGTGCTAGGACTAGCGGAGGGGGAGAGACCCAGTACTTC
J gene: TRBJ2-5
V gene: TRBV20-1
clone size: -
D gene: TRBD2

CDR3 protein: CASRELPENTDTQYF
CDR3 DNA: TGTGCCAGCAGAGAGCTGCCGGAGAACACAGATACGCAGTATTTT
J gene: TRBJ2-3
V gene: TRBV11-2
clone size: -
D gene: -

CDR3 protein: CASSLAQGRETQYF
CDR3 DNA: TGTGCCAGCAGTTTGGCGCAGGGGCGAGAGACCCAGTACTTC
J gene: TRBJ2-5
V gene: TRBV28
clone size: -
D gene: -

CDR3 protein: CASSTAGLAGNTGELFF
CDR3 DNA: TGTGCCAGCAGCACGGCGGGACTAGCGGGTAACACCGGGGAGCTGTTTTTT
J gene: TRBJ2-2
V gene: TRBV5-4
clone size: few
D gene: TRBD2

CDR3 protein: CASSQDPAGGESDTQYF
CDR3 DNA: TGTGCCAGCAGCCAAGATCCAGCGGGGGGCGAGTCAGATACGCAGTATTTT
J gene: TRBJ2-3
V gene: TRBV3-1
clone size: -
D gene: TRBD2

CDR3 protein: CASSLAGLYTEAFF
CDR3 DNA: TGTGCCAGCAGTTTAGCGGGACTTTACACTGAAGCTTTCTTT
J gene: TRBJ1-1
V gene: TRBV12-3/TRBV12-4
clone size: -
D gene: -

CDR3 protein: CASSYSLGEQFF
CDR3 DNA: TGTGCCAGCAGTTACTCGCTTGGTGAGCAGTTCTTC
J gene: TRBJ2-1
V gene: TRBV6-5
clone size: -
D gene: -

CDR3 protein: CSAGGLEEMDEQFF
CDR3 DNA: TGCAGTGCTGGGGGACTAGAGGAAATGGATGAGCAGTTCTTC
J gene: TRBJ2-1
V gene: TRBV20-1
clone size: -
D gene: TRBD2

CDR3 protein: CSVVAPSPHTEAFF
CDR3 DNA: TGCAGCGTTGTCGCCCCCTCCCCCCACACTGAAGCTTTCTTT
J gene: TRBJ1-1
V gene: TRBV29-1
clone size: -
D gene: -

CDR3 protein: CAWRIPRSYEQYF
CDR3 DNA: TGTGCCTGGAGGATTCCCCGTTCGTACGAGCAGTACTTC
J gene: TRBJ2-7
V gene: TRBV30
clone size: once
D gene: -

CDR3 protein: CASSSNRGPTTDTQYF
CDR3 DNA: TGTGCCAGCAGTTCTAACAGGGGCCCAACCACAGATACGCAGTATTTT
J gene: TRBJ2-3
V gene: TRBV28
clone size: -
D gene: TRBD1

CDR3 protein: CASSYWDSETQYF
CDR3 DNA: TGTGCCAGCAGCTACTGGGACAGCGAGACCCAGTACTTC
J gene: TRBJ2-5
V gene: TRBV13
clone size: once
D gene: TRBD1

CDR3 protein: CASSQVQGTHNEQFF
CDR3 DNA: TGCGCCAGCAGCCAAGTTCAAGGGACCCACAATGAGCAGTTCTTC
J gene: TRBJ2-1
V gene: TRBV4-1
clone size: -
D gene: -

CDR3 protein: CASRRRGVYGYTF
CDR3 DNA: TGTGCCAGCAGGAGAAGGGGCGTCTATGGCTACACCTTC
J gene: TRBJ1-2
V gene: TRBV13
clone size: -
D gene: -

CDR3 protein: CASSYESGGASNEKLFF
CDR3 DNA: TGTGCCAGCAGTTACGAAAGTGGAGGGGCTAGCAATGAAAAACTGTTTTTT
J gene: TRBJ1-4
V gene: TRBV6-5
clone size: -
D gene: -

CDR3 protein: CASSYYATSGEYEQFF
CDR3 DNA: TGTGCCAGCAGTTACTACGCGACTAGCGGGGAATATGAGCAGTTCTTC
J gene: TRBJ2-1
V gene: TRBV6-6
clone size: -
D gene: TRBD2

CDR3 protein: CASSRLAGGWNEQFF
CDR3 DNA: TGTGCCAGCAGCAGACTAGCGGGGGGTTGGAATGAGCAGTTCTTC
J gene: TRBJ2-1
V gene: TRBV13
clone size: -
D gene: TRBD2

CDR3 protein: CASSQDFTGLAAYNEQFF
CDR3 DNA: TGCGCCAGCAGCCAAGATTTTACGGGACTAGCGGCATACAATGAGCAGTTCTTC
J gene: TRBJ2-1
V gene: TRBV4-1
clone size: -
D gene: TRBD2

CDR3 protein: CASSQDLPNTEAFF
CDR3 DNA: TGCGCCAGCAGCCAAGACTTACCCAACACTGAAGCTTTCTTT
J gene: TRBJ1-1
V gene: TRBV4-1
clone size: once
D gene: -

CDR3 protein: CAWNPTGGLIGYTF
CDR3 DNA: TGTGCCTGGAACCCGACAGGGGGCTTAATTGGCTACACCTTC
J gene: TRBJ1-2
V gene: TRBV30
clone size: -
D gene: TRBD1

CDR3 protein: CASSGQFSGANVLTF
CDR3 DNA: TGTGCCAGCAGTGGACAGTTCTCTGGGGCCAACGTCCTGACTTTC
J gene: TRBJ2-6
V gene: TRBV12-3/TRBV12-4
clone size: -
D gene: -

CDR3 protein: CSARDLQDSYEQYF
CDR3 DNA: TGCAGTGCTAGAGATCTACAGGACTCCTACGAGCAGTACTTC
J gene: TRBJ2-7
V gene: TRBV20-1
clone size: -
D gene: -

CDR3 protein: CASKSTTYMSGNTIYF
CDR3 DNA: TGTGCCAGCAAAAGTACGACCTACATGTCTGGAAACACCATATATTTT
J gene: TRBJ1-3
V gene: TRBV28
clone size: -
D gene: -

CDR3 protein: CASSLARATEAFF
CDR3 DNA: TGTGCCAGCAGCTTAGCCAGGGCTACTGAAGCTTTCTTT
J gene: TRBJ1-1
V gene: TRBV7-2
clone size: -
D gene: -

CDR3 protein: CASSESRTTPMNTEAFF
CDR3 DNA: TGTGCCAGCAGTGAAAGTCGGACTACACCAATGAACACTGAAGCTTTCTTT
J gene: TRBJ1-1
V gene: TRBV2
clone size: -
D gene: -